This TCR beta chain was recovered during a study of cytomegalovirus exposure and HLA in healthy donors. V was shortened by 3 bases and J by 2 bases, with 10 bases between the two germline ends. This CDR3 contains 14 residues. Looked up from germline, CDR1 is SGHTA and CDR2 is FQGNSA. The study's findings and limits: It was likely that a cluster of highly shared sequence variants was a sequencing artifact.

As regards this clone: What it binds is unknown.

This PCR relied on a set of 60 Vbeta primers and 13 Jbeta primers. TCRdb's copy holds only in-frame clones and misses some; the assay was immunoSEQ multiplex PCR. There are some 150,000 clones in the sample; around 84% occur only once, and around 2.9% lies in the top ten. The chain carries TRBV7-2 and TRBJ2-5; maybe TRBD1 (6 bases). The sample consisted of PBMCs. The TCR was taken from a man in his forties or fifties in good health and CMV-seropositive. The CDR3 nucleotides are TGTGCCAGCAGCTTCGGTGACAGGCAAGAGACCCAGTACTTC. Translated, it gives CASSFGDRQETQYF.